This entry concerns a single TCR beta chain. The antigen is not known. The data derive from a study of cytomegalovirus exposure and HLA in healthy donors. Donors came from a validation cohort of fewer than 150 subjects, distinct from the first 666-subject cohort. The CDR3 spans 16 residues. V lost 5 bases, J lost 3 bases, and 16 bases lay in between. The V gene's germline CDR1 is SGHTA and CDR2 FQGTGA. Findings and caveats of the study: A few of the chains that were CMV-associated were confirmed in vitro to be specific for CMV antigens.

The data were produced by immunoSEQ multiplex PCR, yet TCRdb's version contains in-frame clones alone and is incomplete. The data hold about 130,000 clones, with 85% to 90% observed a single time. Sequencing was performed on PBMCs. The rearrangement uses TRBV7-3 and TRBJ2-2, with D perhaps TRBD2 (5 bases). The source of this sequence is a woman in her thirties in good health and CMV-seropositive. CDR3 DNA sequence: TGTGCCAGCAGCCCCACTCGGACTCAGTACACCGGGGAGCTGTTTTTT. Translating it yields CASSPTRTQYTGELFF.